Detailed here is one T cell receptor (beta chain). Its specificity is unknown. Both subsets, CD45RA+ naive and CD45RA-negative memory, were split from the CD4+ cells. These data come from a study of shared clonotypes between healthy human individuals. Broader study findings: The study's rarefaction showed incomplete sorted-subset sequencing despite large depth.

The authors loaded about 200 ng DNA, 28,000 or so T cell genomes, into sorted-subset replicate PCRs. The method was immunoSEQ multiplex PCR; TCRdb's version includes in-frame clones alone and lacks a portion of them. The sample lists about 1 million clones, roughly 80% occurring once. CDR3 length: 18 amino acids. Germline V lookup: CDR1 MNHNS, CDR2 SASEGT. Trimming cost V 4 bases and J 5 bases; bases outside gene matches: 9. The rearrangement uses TRBV6-1 and TRBJ2-3; 16 bases agree with TRBD2. The sequenced sample consisted of memory CD4+ T cells sorted from blood. As to subset: CD45RA-negative fraction. The sequence was collected from a man younger than 35 in good health. DNA of the CDR3: TGTGCCAGCAGTGTGGGGACTAGCGGGAGGGCCGGGAAAGATACGCAGTATTTT. Amino acid sequence: CASSVGTSGRAGKDTQYF.